Sequencing of this T cell receptor beta chain was carried out in a study of blood T cell repertoires in COVID-19. Per the authors' pipeline: Estimated nucleated cell counts came from reference gene primer amplification. The table came from immunoSEQ multiplex PCR; TCRdb's copy has only in-frame clones and leaves some out. V, J and clone size derive from that table, while D and trimming were established from the DNA sequence. The sample carries approximately 89,000 clones, 87% recorded once. The CDR3 extends over 12 amino acids. Per the germline V gene, CDR1 is LGHDT and CDR2 is YNNKEL (reference sequence). V was pared by 5 bases and J by 3 bases, with 5 bases between.

The source of this sequence is a man between 65 and 85 years old with acute or convalescent COVID-19. Specimen: peripheral blood. The genes are TRBV3-1 (or the pseudogene TRBV3-2) and TRBJ1-3; D unclear. DNA of the CDR3: TGTGCCAGCAGCTCGTTTGGAAACACCATATATTTT. As protein: CASSSFGNTIYF.